This T cell receptor (beta chain) is drawn from a study of cytomegalovirus exposure and HLA in healthy donors. Study-wide context: Most donors, roughly 84% of a few hundred genotyped, fell in the Caucasian-associated ancestry cluster.

The PCR made use of 60 Vbeta and 13 Jbeta primers. Assay used: immunoSEQ multiplex PCR; TCRdb lists only in-frame clones, some missing. The table has some 150,000 clones, roughly 77% seen once; the top ten hold roughly 3.7%. About this clone: Antigen specificity is unknown.

Study-wide results and caveats: The authors enumerated some 170 TCR beta chains as linked to cytomegalovirus. Rates of TCR association differed by HLA locus in a later analysis, with DRB1 highest and HLA-C lowest.

The sequenced sample was PBMCs. This receptor was taken from a male donor in good health and CMV-seronegative.

The CDR3 nucleotides read TGTGCCAGCAGTTTATGGGGGGTTGACGCTGAAGCTTTCTTT. Residues: CASSLWGVDAEAFF. The chain uses TRBV27 and TRBJ1-1; tentatively, D is TRBD1 (5 bases). The CDR3 totals 14 residues. Trimming left V 1 base short and J 6 bases short, with 12 bases between. Germline assignment: CDR1 MNHEY and CDR2 SMNVEV (reference sequence).